This record concerns one TCR beta chain sequence. Its specificity is not known. MiXCR, run by TCRdb on the RT-PCR reads, gives a single entry per CDR3 protein. The sample includes about 620,000 distinct CDR3 sequences, 12% of them seen just once. These data belong to a study of response to subunit inactivated influenza vaccine. Study-level points and caveats: Authors suggested each seasonal flu vaccination may recruit only limited numbers of new T cells.

This CDR3 is 14 amino acids long. The V and J ends lost 6 bases and 5 bases respectively, with 16 bases between them. CDR1 is MNHNS and CDR2 is SASEGT in the germline V gene. Sequenced material: PBMCs from blood, taken on the day of vaccination. The origin of this receptor is a man aged 50 to 59 who received an inactivated influenza vaccine. V and J are TRBV6-1 and TRBJ1-1, with D perhaps matching TRBD1 (5 bases). This CDR3 is CASRSGTGSTEAFF. Here the CDR3 DNA reads TGTGCCAGCAGAAGCGGGACCGGATCGACTGAAGCTTTCTTT.